The 21 T cell receptor beta chains listed next were all sequenced from one sample in a study of blood T cells in healthy people across ages. Primers used in a second PCR of roughly 6 to 12 cycles were a sample-barcoded 5' primer and a J-beta primer mix. MiXCR, applied by TCRdb to the 5' RACE reads, yields one record per CDR3 protein. Of 750,000 to 950,000 distinct CDR3 sequences listed, 25% to 35% were seen once; the top ten hold roughly 10%. These data are also associated with another study on T cells of mothers and their children.

The sequenced sample was blood. The receptors originated from a woman aged 40 to 50 in good health.

In the case of this clonotype: A clone one base away is much larger, so this may be a read error. The V gene is TRBV5-1, the J gene TRBJ2-7; D is uncertain. CDR1 SGHRS and CDR2 YFSETQ come from the germline V gene. The CDR3 is made up of 11 amino acids. The CDR3 coding sequence is TGCGTCAGCAGCTTCGACAATGAGCAGTACTTC. Translated, it gives CVSSFDNEQYF.

This clonotype was detected a few times. The DNA of the CDR3 is TGTGCCAGCAGCTTGTGGTCAGGGAGGGGCACTGAAGCTTTCTTT. The encoded protein is CASSLWSGRGTEAFF. V and J are TRBV5-6 and TRBJ1-1, with D possibly matching TRBD1 (5 bases). V was shortened by 1 base and J by 4 bases, with 14 bases between the two germline ends. The CDR3 runs to 15 residues. The germline V gene encodes CDR1 SGHDT and CDR2 YYEEEE. Using reference TRBV5-6 and TRBJ1-1 for the parts outside the CDR3, the full variable domain is DAGVTQSPTHLIKTRGQQVTLRCSPKSGHDTVSWYQQALGQGPQFIFQYYEEEERQRGNFPDRFSGHQFPNYSSELNVNALLLGDSALYLCASSLWSGRGTEAFFGQGTRLTVV.

This clonotype was recorded a few times. The genes are TRBV29-1 and TRBJ1-1; a weak D match, TRBD1 (6 bases). CDR3 length: 11 amino acids. Germline-derived CDR1 and CDR2 are SQVTM and ANQGSEA. With 5 bases removed from V and 5 bases from J, the gap between germline ends came to 9 bases. The CDR3 DNA follows: TGCAGCGTTAGGCAGGGGACTGAAGCTTTCTTT. It encodes CSVRQGTEAFF.

In regard to this clonotype: A much bigger clone sits one base away, suggesting this may be a read error. The CDR3 DNA follows: TGTGCCATCGAAATCCACAGAGTCTCCCACGAGCAGTACTTC. It codes for CAIEIHRVSHEQYF. The chain has TRBV10-3 and TRBJ2-4, with unresolved D. The J call may be wrong; the DNA end is better matched by TRBJ2-7. Germline V gives CDR1 ENHRY, CDR2 SYGVKD. The CDR3 is made up of 14 amino acids.

Regarding this clonotype: Since a much larger clone is just one base distant, this may be a read error. This rearrangement joins TRBV20-1 to TRBJ2-4; 9 bases align to TRBD2. The last part of the DNA fits TRBJ2-7 better; the J call may be wrong. CDR1 and CDR2 from the germline V gene are DFQATT and SNEGSKA (reference sequence). The CDR3 length is 17 residues. CDR3 nucleotide sequence: TGCAGTACTAGAGATTGGGGCGGGGGGGCCTATATCTACGAGCAGTACTTC. Protein sequence: CSTRDWGGGAYIYEQYF.

The table lists this clonotype with many counts. V gene TRBV29-1 combines with J gene TRBJ2-5; D is uncertain. Germline V lookup: CDR1 SQVTM, CDR2 ANQGSEA. This CDR3 is built from 12 residues. CDR3 sequence: CSLIGYQETQYF. The CDR3 nucleotides read TGCAGTCTTATAGGGTACCAAGAGACCCAGTACTTC.

This chain uses TRBV27 with TRBJ1-5; D is perhaps TRBD1 (5 bases). Trimming stripped 2 bases from V and 5 bases from J, with 19 bases between. Germline CDR1 and CDR2: MNHEY and SMNVEV (reference sequence). The CDR3 contains 17 residues. CDR3 coding DNA: TGTGCCAGCAGTTTAAGGGACCCTGGGGCCCATCATCAGCCCCAGCATTTT. This encodes CASSLRDPGAHHQPQHF.

The chain uses TRBV20-1 and TRBJ1-5, with a possible D match to TRBD1 (6 bases). V was trimmed by 4 bases and J by 0 bases, leaving 19 bases between them. The CDR3 has 17 amino acids. Germline V gene data show CDR1 as DFQATT and CDR2 as SNEGSKA (reference sequence). The DNA for the CDR3 is TGCAGTGCTACTCCACCGAGGGGGATTTTTAGCAATCAGCCCCAGCATTTT. The encoded protein is CSATPPRGIFSNQPQHF.

The table lists this clonotype with a few counts. The gene calls are TRBV7-8 and TRBJ2-1; 13 bases agree with TRBD2. The V gene end was trimmed by 5 bases and the J gene end by 7 bases; junction bases not matched to a gene: 8. CDR3 length equals 16 residues. Germline CDR1 and CDR2: SGHVS and FQNEAQ. CDR3 sequence (DNA): TGTGCCAGCAGCCAAATACTAGCGGGGGGGCGAAATGAGCAGTTCTTC. This sequence encodes CASSQILAGGRNEQFF.

This clonotype was detected only a few times. The rearrangement uses TRBV20-1 and TRBJ1-1; weak D call: TRBD1 (6 bases). Germline loops: CDR1 DFQATT, CDR2 SNEGSKA (reference sequence). The V end was cut by 5 bases, the J end by 5 bases, with 21 bases between. The CDR3 spans 15 residues. CDR3 coding DNA: TGCAGTGCTGAAGGCGGTACAGGGCGGCAGACTGAAGCTTTCTTT. Its protein is CSAEGGTGRQTEAFF.

The chain couples TRBV2 to TRBJ1-5, with unresolved D. The germline V gene encodes CDR1 SNHLY and CDR2 FYNNEI. CDR3 size: 11 residues. The V end lost 6 bases, the J end lost 5 bases, and 5 bases lay between the germline ends. CDR3 in DNA: TGTGCCAGCAGGTTATATCAGCCCCAGCATTTT. The encoded protein is CASRLYQPQHF.

At least ten counts were recorded for this clonotype. The chain carries TRBV28 and TRBJ1-2; D is undetermined. Between the trimmed V and J ends, which lost 6 bases and 0 bases, there was a span of 8 bases. There are 13 residues in the CDR3. The germline V gene has CDR1 MDHEN and CDR2 SYDVKM. This CDR3 is CASRYRANYGYTF. Written as DNA, the CDR3 is TGTGCCAGCAGGTACAGAGCTAACTATGGCTACACCTTC.

This clonotype appeared many times. The rearrangement joins TRBV12-3 or TRBV12-4 to TRBJ2-1; D remains ambiguous. The V end lost 3 bases, the J end lost 6 bases, and 6 bases lay between the germline ends. There are 12 residues in the CDR3. The CDR3 is CASSFSINEQFF. The CDR3 region has the DNA TGTGCCAGCAGTTTTAGTATCAATGAGCAGTTCTTC.

This clonotype was detected ten times or more. This chain links TRBV20-1 with TRBJ2-1, with 8 bases lining up with TRBD2. The germline gives CDR1 DFQATT, CDR2 SNEGSKA (reference sequence). This CDR3 has 17 residues. V trimming: 0 bases; J trimming: 0 bases; junction bases outside the gene matches: 7. The CDR3 nucleotides read TGCAGTGCTAGAGATCAAGGCGGGGGGAGCTCCTACAATGAGCAGTTCTTC. This gives the protein CSARDQGGGSSYNEQFF.

This clonotype was detected a few times. The chain couples TRBV4-1 to TRBJ2-3; D remains unclear. With 0 bases removed from V and 1 base from J, the gap between germline ends came to 8 bases. The germline V gene has CDR1 MGHRA and CDR2 YSYEKL. CDR3 size: 15 residues. In DNA, the CDR3 is TGCGCCAGCAGCCAAGAATTCGCGGGCACAGATACGCAGTATTTT. It encodes CASSQEFAGTDTQYF.

This clonotype was counted a few times. CDR3 in amino acids: CASSPTGDFNSPLHF. In DNA form, the CDR3 reads TGTGCCAGCTCACCAACAGGGGACTTTAATTCACCCCTCCACTTT. V gene TRBV18 combines with J gene TRBJ1-6; 7 bases map to TRBD1. The CDR3 consists of 15 residues. Germline V gene sequence: CDR1 KGHSH, CDR2 LQKENI. With V trimmed by 2 bases and J by 6 bases, 4 bases remained unmatched.

A few counts support this clonotype. The V gene is TRBV6-2 or TRBV6-3, the J gene TRBJ1-1; 7 nucleotides agree with TRBD1. Unmatched junction bases numbered 14, after V lost 8 bases and J lost 11 bases. The CDR3 spans 13 residues. Germline V gene data show CDR1 as MNHEY and CDR2 as SVGEGT. The CDR3 sequence: CASGLNRGNAAFF. CDR3 DNA sequence: TGTGCCAGCGGGCTAAACAGGGGAAATGCTGCTTTCTTT.

The chain's CDR3 is CSGTFSSNTEAFF. The DNA of the CDR3 is TGCAGCGGGACGTTTTCTTCGAACACTGAAGCTTTCTTT. This chain links TRBV29-1 with TRBJ1-1; D remains ambiguous. CDR3 length: 13 amino acids. The V and J ends lost 7 bases and 1 base respectively, with 13 bases between them. Germline V gene sequence: CDR1 SQVTM, CDR2 ANQGSEA.

V is TRBV5-1 and J is TRBJ2-6; TRBD1 agrees at 7 bases. The CDR3 spans 15 residues. CDR1 and CDR2 from the germline V gene are SGHRS and YFSETQ. V lost 4 bases and J lost 2; bases outside the gene matches: 3. The CDR3 nucleotides read TGCGCCAGCAGCGCAGGGGGTGCTGGGGCCAACGTCCTGACTTTC. It yields the protein CASSAGGAGANVLTF.

This clonotype appeared many times. The V and J genes are TRBV29-1 and TRBJ2-7; 12 bases are shared with TRBD1. The CDR3 contains 15 residues. Trimming removed 5 bases from V and 7 bases from J; junction bases left unmatched: 12. The V gene's germline CDR1 is SQVTM and CDR2 ANQGSEA. CDR3 residues: CSVKLPGQGAGEQYF. The DNA for the CDR3 is TGCAGCGTTAAACTACCGGGACAGGGGGCGGGAGAGCAGTACTTC.

The V call is TRBV7-2, the J call TRBJ1-3; D is ambiguous. The CDR3 is 14 amino acids. The V end lost 3 bases, the J end lost 4 bases, and 10 bases lay between the germline ends. Germline CDR1 reads SGHTA; CDR2 reads FQGNSA. DNA for the CDR3: TGTGCCAGCAGCTTGGGAAATGAGGGAAACACCATATATTTT. It codes for CASSLGNEGNTIYF.